Listed below are T cell receptor beta chains from one sample, sequenced in a study of graft-versus-host responses after intestinal transplantation. What these receptors recognize is not known. TCRdb keeps only in-frame clones here, not all; method: immunoSEQ multiplex PCR. The sample lists some 90,000 clones, 80% to 95% occurring once. Sample: unstimulated CD8+ T cells sorted from spleen or lymph node cells, taken before transplant. These receptors were taken from a human donor who was the organ donor for an intestinal transplant. The CDR3 runs from the conserved cysteine through the conserved F or W. Each record gives: V gene, J gene, CDR3 protein.

V gene: TRBV9; J gene: TRBJ1-3; CDR3 protein: CASRGTEGNTIYF
V gene: TRBV15; J gene: TRBJ2-5; CDR3 protein: CATSRDDRWQGGETQYF
V gene: TRBV6-6; J gene: TRBJ2-7; CDR3 protein: CASMGEAYHHEQYF
V gene: TRBV4-1; J gene: TRBJ2-1; CDR3 protein: CASSQALPRLDEQFF
V gene: TRBV7-8; J gene: TRBJ2-1; CDR3 protein: CASSLEGVRNNEQFF
V gene: TRBV11-1; J gene: TRBJ1-1; CDR3 protein: CASSLARDRGGTEAFF
V gene: TRBV25-1; J gene: TRBJ1-1; CDR3 protein: CASSERVNTEAFF
V gene: TRBV27; J gene: TRBJ2-1; CDR3 protein: CASSLGARFEQFF
V gene: TRBV7-6; J gene: TRBJ2-7; CDR3 protein: CASSLQASGSSYEQYF
V gene: TRBV4-3; J gene: TRBJ2-7; CDR3 protein: CASSQASGAYEQYF
V gene: TRBV7-8; J gene: TRBJ2-3; CDR3 protein: CASSLVDSKDTQYF
V gene: TRBV4-3; J gene: TRBJ2-7; CDR3 protein: CASSQEPTGGSYEQYF
V gene: TRBV9; J gene: TRBJ1-3; CDR3 protein: CASSSSHSSGNTIYF
V gene: TRBV23-1; J gene: TRBJ1-4; CDR3 protein: CASSLDDRPEEKLFF
V gene: TRBV7-9; J gene: TRBJ2-7; CDR3 protein: CASSPRERHEQYF
V gene: TRBV11-2; J gene: TRBJ1-1; CDR3 protein: CASSLDKGGTEAFF
V gene: TRBV7-9; J gene: TRBJ2-7; CDR3 protein: CASSLGGGGEQYF
V gene: TRBV5-1; J gene: TRBJ1-5; CDR3 protein: CASSLGGGENQPQHF
V gene: TRBV9; J gene: TRBJ2-7; CDR3 protein: CASSPSGGTPYEQYF